This paragraph reports one T cell receptor beta chain. These data are taken from a study of shared clonotypes between healthy human individuals. Each subset's genomic DNA was shared equally among a number of immunoSEQ plates. Authors' methods: Filtering differed because ImmunoSEQ produced junction-only sequences that carried no quality scores. Assay: immunoSEQ multiplex PCR; the TCRdb copy retains only in-frame clones and omits some. D and trimming were read from the DNA, whereas the V and J calls and clone size are those reported in that table. The profile shows more than 2 million clones, approximately 96% of them singletons. There are 12 residues in the CDR3. Germline V lookup: CDR1 SGHTA, CDR2 FQGNSA. Trimming shortened V by 4 bases and J by 6 bases, and 10 bases separated the two germline ends.

The source of this sequence is a man between 18 and 35 years old in good health. The chain joins TRBV7-2 to TRBJ2-7; D is undetermined. The source material was naive CD4+ T cells sorted from blood. Subset here: CD45RA+ positively selected. CDR3 loop: CASSYDIAEQYF. The CDR3 region has the DNA TGTGCCAGCAGCTATGATATCGCCGAGCAGTACTTC.